The T cell receptor (beta chain) described here comes from a study of cytomegalovirus exposure and HLA in healthy donors. General study results and limits: Presence/absence analyses rested on an assumption that sequencing depth was roughly uniform across donors. Immune exposure information available was restricted to CMV serostatus.

Regarding this clone: Its antigen is not known.

A multiplex PCR was run with 60 Vbeta primers and 13 Jbeta primers. Study processing details: There were tens of millions of unique TCR beta chains by a later count, and some 11 million of them were shared. Data came from immunoSEQ multiplex PCR; TCRdb stores just in-frame clones and leaves some out. That table gives V, J and clone size, and the DNA gave D and trimming. The table has 100,000 to 150,000 clones, 80% seen once. The TCR sequence derives from a man aged 25 to 40 in good health and CMV-seropositive. Sequencing used PBMCs.

Written as DNA, the CDR3 is TGTGCCAGCAGCTTGGCTTTAACTAGCGCAAATGAGCAGTTCTTC. Translating gives CASSLALTSANEQFF. The rearrangement links TRBV7-9 to TRBJ2-1, with 7 bases identical to TRBD2. The germline V gene has CDR1 SEHNR and CDR2 FQNEAQ (reference sequence). The CDR3 contains 15 residues. V was pared by 3 bases and J by 7 bases, with 9 bases of the junction left unmatched. The whole variable domain, filled in from reference TRBV7-9 and TRBJ2-1, reads DTGVSQNPRHKITKRGQNVTFRCDPISEHNRLYWYRQTLGQGPEFLTYFQNEAQLEKSRLLSDRFSAERPKGSFSTLEIQRTEQGDSAMYLCASSLALTSANEQFFGPGTRLTVL.